These 25 T cell receptor beta chains were sequenced from one sample in a study of CD8+CD57+ T cells in acquired aplastic anemia. Genomic DNA constituted the template upon which TCR beta VDJ and CDR3 profiling was performed. From the reads, TCRdb called clonotypes with MiXCR, one entry per CDR3 protein. Of about 180,000 distinct CDR3 sequences in the sample, roughly 48% are singletons; the top ten hold about 1.2%. Previously, flow cytometry had revealed CD8+CD57+ cell expansion in the patients chosen for sequencing. The specimen sequenced was sorted CD4+, CD8+, or CD8+CD57+ T cells (not recorded which) from PBMCs. Receptors originate from a human donor with aplastic anemia.

The rearrangement joins TRBV12-3 or TRBV12-4 to TRBJ2-1, with no clear D. V shed 6 bases and J shed 8 bases, with 8 bases lying between them. There are 11 residues in the CDR3. CDR3: CASSHLDEQFF. The CDR3 coding sequence is TGTGCCAGCAGCCACTTGGATGAGCAGTTCTTC.

Concerning this clonotype itself: A much larger clone lies one base from this, so it may be a read error. The genes are TRBV3-1 and TRBJ1-2, with 8 bases lining up with TRBD1. The CDR3 has 13 residues. Germline CDR1 is LGHDT and CDR2 is YNNKEL (reference sequence). Here the CDR3 reads CTSRQGTNYGYTF. DNA of the CDR3: TGTACCAGTAGACAGGGGACCAACTATGGCTACACCTTC.

The chain uses TRBV29-1 and TRBJ2-7; no reliable D call. The V gene's germline CDR1 is SQVTM and CDR2 ANQGSEA. The length of the CDR3 is 15 residues. V was cut by 4 bases and J by 3 bases, with 19 bases left in between. The CDR3 nucleotides read TGCAGCGTTGTTGTGGGTCACGGGTTGGACTACGAGCAGTACTTC. Protein: CSVVVGHGLDYEQYF.

This clonotype was counted once. The chain couples TRBV15 to TRBJ2-1; 7 bases map to TRBD1. Germline CDR1 is LNHNV and CDR2 is YYDKDF (reference sequence). CDR3 size: 14 residues. The trim removed 3 bases at V and 7 bases at J, leaving 6 bases unmatched. The CDR3 DNA is TGTGCCACCAGCAGTAGGGGGCCAACTAATGAGCAGTTCTTC. Its protein product is CATSSRGPTNEQFF.

In its sample, this clonotype was seen many times. This chain joins TRBV5-5 and TRBJ2-7, with 7 bases identical to TRBD1. V lost 1 base to trimming and J lost 7 bases; unmatched junction nucleotides: 14. Germline assignment: CDR1 SGHKS and CDR2 YYEKEE (reference sequence). The CDR3 extends over 16 amino acids. The CDR3 is CASSLRAATGLGEQYF. The CDR3 DNA reads TGTGCCAGCAGCTTGAGGGCTGCGACAGGGTTGGGGGAGCAGTACTTC.

This clonotype was seen many times. V usage is TRBV2 and J usage is TRBJ1-1; 9 bases line up with TRBD1. After removal of 7 bases from V and 4 bases from J, the junction contained 10 bases not matched to a gene. The CDR3 sequence is 15 residues long. Looked up from germline, CDR1 is SNHLY and CDR2 is FYNNEI. CDR3 amino acids: CASNWDRVMGTEAFF. As DNA, the CDR3 is TGTGCCAGCAATTGGGACAGGGTTATGGGCACTGAAGCTTTCTTT.

Of note for this clonotype: This may be a read error: a much more frequent sequence differs by one nucleotide. The genes are TRBV12-3 or TRBV12-4 and TRBJ1-2, with a possible D match to TRBD1 (6 bases). This CDR3 spans 14 amino acids. The CDR3: CASTPPQGTYGSTF. CDR3 coding DNA: TGTGCCAGCACACCACCGCAGGGGACCTATGGCTCCACCTTC.

This clonotype was seen at least ten times. The chain employs TRBV14 and TRBJ2-5; TRBD1 or TRBD2 may be the D gene (6 bases each). The CDR3 extends over 16 amino acids. Per germline, CDR1 SGHDN and CDR2 FVKESK. V lost 0 bases and J 4 bases, leaving 15 bases between the germline ends. CDR3 bases: TGTGCCAGCAGCCAAGATATAACGGGGGCGGGAGAGACCCAGTACTTC. It is translated as CASSQDITGAGETQYF.

This clonotype was detected many times. This sequence joins TRBV7-8 and TRBJ1-2, with 10 nucleotides matching TRBD1. The V and J ends lost 1 base and 4 bases, in that order; junction bases with no gene match: 0. The germline V gene encodes CDR1 SGHVS and CDR2 FQNEAQ. The CDR3 runs 14 residues. CDR3 nucleotides: TGTGCCAGCAGCTTAGGGGACAGGGGCTATGGCTACACCTTC. Translating gives CASSLGDRGYGYTF.

The V and J genes are TRBV3-1 and TRBJ2-2; TRBD2 is a possible D gene (6 bases). CDR1 LGHDT and CDR2 YNNKEL come from the germline V gene (reference sequence). This CDR3 is built from 15 residues. Trimming removed 1 base from V and 5 bases from J, with 11 bases in between. For the CDR3, the DNA is TGTGCCAGCAGCCAAGGAGGAGGGGTGACCGGGGAGCTGTTTTTT. Residues: CASSQGGGVTGELFF.

The table lists this clonotype with a few counts. J is TRBJ2-3 and V is TRBV25-1, with unresolved D. CDR1 is MGHDK, CDR2 SYGVNS, per germline. The V gene lost 0 bases and the J gene lost 0 bases, with 10 bases spanning the gap. This CDR3 is built from 16 residues. The CDR3 protein is CASSEYLSSSTDTQYF. DNA for the CDR3: TGTGCCAGCAGTGAATATCTAAGCAGCAGCACAGATACGCAGTATTTT.

A word on this clonotype: This sequence may be a read error, since a much larger clone differs from it by one base. CDR3 protein: CASSGAGGWNGQFF. CDR3 coding DNA: TGTGCCAGCAGCGGAGCGGGGGGTTGGAATGGGCAGTTCTTC. The chain is built from TRBV7-2 and TRBJ2-1; 9 bases map to TRBD2. The CDR3 is made up of 14 amino acids. Germline CDR1 is SGHTA and CDR2 is FQGNSA.

Here the CDR3 DNA reads TGTGCCAGTAGTATAAGGCCACAGGGGCAGCCCCAGCATTTT. It translates to CASSIRPQGQPQHF. The V call is TRBV19, the J call TRBJ1-5, with TRBD1 matching over 7 bases. Germline V gene lookup returns CDR1 LNHDA and CDR2 SQIVND (reference sequence). The CDR3 contains 14 residues. V was clipped by 2 bases and J by 7 bases; unmatched bases: 5.

This clonotype has only one observation. The chain carries TRBV12-3 or TRBV12-4 and TRBJ1-4; TRBD1 aligns across 12 bases. Trimming took 5 bases from V and 7 from J; bases not matched to a gene: 11. The CDR3 is made up of 17 amino acids. The CDR3 region has the DNA TGTGCCAGCAGTCCGGGACAGGGGGCGTTTCTCGGTGAAAAACTGTTTTTT. Amino acids: CASSPGQGAFLGEKLFF.

This clonotype was picked up many times. The gene calls are TRBV11-3 and TRBJ2-3; D is undetermined. Germline CDR1 and CDR2: SGHNT and YENEEA. CDR3 length: 14 amino acids. Trimming cost V 0 bases and J 6 bases, with 10 bases left between them. The CDR3 nucleotides are TGTGCCAGCAGCTTAGATAGGTTTCAGGATACGCAGTATTTT. This encodes CASSLDRFQDTQYF.

This clonotype appeared many times. The CDR3 DNA follows: TGTGCCAGCAGTTTTACAGGGGAGCAGTTCTTC. Translated: CASSFTGEQFF. The rearrangement joins TRBV2 to TRBJ2-1; D possibly corresponds to TRBD1 (6 bases). Germline lookup yields CDR1 SNHLY and CDR2 FYNNEI. V shed 5 bases and J shed 10 bases, with 9 bases lying between them. This CDR3 is 11 amino acids long.

This clonotype was counted ten times or more. The gene calls are TRBV20-1 and TRBJ1-2, with TRBD1 as a possible D gene (5 bases). Germline V gives CDR1 DFQATT, CDR2 SNEGSKA (reference sequence). CDR3 length equals 12 residues. Trimming shortened V by 5 bases and J by 11 bases, and 18 bases separated the two germline ends. The CDR3 is CSAPRDDYGYTF. CDR3 bases: TGCAGTGCTCCCCGGGACGACTACGGGTACACCTTC.

The chain joins TRBV19 to TRBJ2-1, with D possibly matching TRBD2 (5 bases). In germline, CDR1 is LNHDA, CDR2 SQIVND (reference sequence). V lost 3 bases and J lost 7, with 10 bases in between. This CDR3 spans 13 amino acids. The CDR3 sequence is CASSIGGVNEQFF. The CDR3 DNA sequence: TGTGCCAGTAGTATTGGAGGAGTTAATGAGCAGTTCTTC.

About this clonotype itself: A junction boundary mismatches the germline segment, possibly from a read error. The chain links TRBV20-1 to TRBJ2-7; unclear D gene. Germline CDR1 is DFQATT and CDR2 is SNEGSKA (reference sequence). The CDR3 covers 11 residues. For the CDR3, the DNA is TGCGGTGCCAGCAGTGACTACGAGCAGTACTTC. Its translation is CGASSDYEQYF.

The chain couples TRBV19 to TRBJ2-1, with 9 bases matching TRBD1. Trimming at V came to 5 bases and at J to 8 bases, leaving 4 bases not matched to a gene. Germline V gives CDR1 LNHDA, CDR2 SQIVND (reference sequence). The CDR3 covers 13 residues. Written as DNA, the CDR3 is TGTGCCAGTAGTCCCGGGACAGGGTATGAGCAGTTCTTC. Translated, it gives CASSPGTGYEQFF.

This clonotype occurred many times. This rearrangement joins TRBV20-1 to TRBJ1-5; D ambiguous. Looked up from germline, CDR1 is DFQATT and CDR2 is SNEGSKA (reference sequence). The CDR3 runs to 10 residues. Between the trimmed V and J ends, which lost 3 bases and 6 bases, there was a span of 3 bases. The CDR3 sequence: CSASGQPQHF. The CDR3 DNA follows: TGCAGTGCTAGTGGTCAGCCCCAGCATTTT.

As regards this clonotype: One end of the junction does not line up with germline, which may come from a read error. The V gene is TRBV10-3, the J gene TRBJ2-1, with TRBD1 as a possible D gene (6 bases). The CDR3 contains 15 residues. From germline, CDR1 is ENHRY and CDR2 SYGVKD. CDR3 residues: CASSSTGSSYNEQFF. In DNA, the CDR3 is TGTGCCAGCAGTTCCACAGGGAGCTCCTACAATGAGCAGTTCTTC.

This chain joins TRBV15 and TRBJ2-7; no clear D. The CDR3 totals 13 residues. CDR1 is LNHNV, CDR2 YYDKDF, per germline (reference sequence). V was pared by 5 bases and J by 1 base, with 9 bases between. Written as DNA, the CDR3 is TGTGCCACCAGCTTAGTTGGTTCCTACGAGCAGTACTTC. Translated, it gives CATSLVGSYEQYF.

V gene TRBV24-1 combines with J gene TRBJ1-2; the D is unclear. Germline CDR1 reads KGHDR; CDR2 reads SFDVKD. Deletions cut 0 bases from V and 5 bases from J, with 9 bases between. This CDR3 is built from 14 residues. Here the CDR3 DNA reads TGTGCCACCAGTGATTTGGGCAGCTCATATGGCTACACCTTC. This sequence encodes CATSDLGSSYGYTF.

This clonotype was recorded at least ten times. The chain recombines TRBV6-1 with TRBJ1-6; D call uncertain. The germline V gene encodes CDR1 MNHNS and CDR2 SASEGT. The CDR3 is 16 amino acids. V lost 4 bases and J lost 2, with 12 bases in between. In DNA form, the CDR3 reads TGTGCCAGCAGTGTGAGGGAAAGGCCCTATAATTCACCCCTCCACTTT. This gives the protein CASSVRERPYNSPLHF.